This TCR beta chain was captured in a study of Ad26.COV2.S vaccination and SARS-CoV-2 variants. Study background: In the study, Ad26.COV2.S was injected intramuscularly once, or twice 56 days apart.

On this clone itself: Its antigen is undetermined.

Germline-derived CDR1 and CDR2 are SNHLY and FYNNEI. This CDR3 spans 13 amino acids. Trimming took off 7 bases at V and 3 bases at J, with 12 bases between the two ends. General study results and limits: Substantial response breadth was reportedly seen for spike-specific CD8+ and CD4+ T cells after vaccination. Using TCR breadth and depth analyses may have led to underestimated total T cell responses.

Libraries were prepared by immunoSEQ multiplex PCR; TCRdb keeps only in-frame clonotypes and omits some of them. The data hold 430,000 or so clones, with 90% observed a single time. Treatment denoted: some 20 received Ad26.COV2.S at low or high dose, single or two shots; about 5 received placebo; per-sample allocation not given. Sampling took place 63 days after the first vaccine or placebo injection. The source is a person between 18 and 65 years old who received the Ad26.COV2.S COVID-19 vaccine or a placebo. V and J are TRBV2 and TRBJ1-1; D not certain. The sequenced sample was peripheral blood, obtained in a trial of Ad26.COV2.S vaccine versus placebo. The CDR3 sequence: CASTTPPHTEAFF. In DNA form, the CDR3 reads TGTGCCAGCACCACGCCCCCCCACACTGAAGCTTTCTTT. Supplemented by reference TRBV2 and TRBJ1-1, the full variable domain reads EPEVTQTPSHQVTQMGQEVILRCVPISNHLYFYWYRQILGQKVEFLVSFYNNEISEKSEIFDDQFSVERPDGSNFTLKIRSTKLEDSAMYFCASTTPPHTEAFFGQGTRLTVV.